This TCR beta chain was recovered during a study of cytomegalovirus exposure and HLA in healthy donors. Per the germline V gene, CDR1 is SNHLY and CDR2 is FYNNEI. The CDR3 covers 13 residues. The ends were cut back, 2 bases at V and 7 bases at J, with 12 bases in the middle. 13 Jbeta primers and 60 Vbeta primers were used for the PCR. The table came from immunoSEQ multiplex PCR; TCRdb's copy has only in-frame clones and leaves some out. The table lists 90,000 to 100,000 clones, roughly three fifths of them singletons, with 3% to 4% in the top ten. The chain combines TRBV2 with TRBJ2-7, with unresolved D. Input material: PBMCs. The receptor's source is a man aged 25-40 years in good health and CMV-seronegative. The DNA for the CDR3 is TGTGCCAGCAGTGAATCGGAGCTTGGGGAGCAGTACTTC. This sequence encodes CASSESELGEQYF.